These 27 T cell receptor beta chains share one sample of origin, sequenced in a study of Ad26.COV2.S vaccination and SARS-CoV-2 variants. Here immunoSEQ multiplex PCR was the method, and the copy in TCRdb shows in-frame clones only, minus some. The data contain about 350,000 clones, roughly 90% of them seen just once; the ten biggest clones take up around 5.8%. Treatment reported: 15 to 20 received Ad26.COV2.S at low or high dose, single or two shots; roughly 5 received placebo; per-sample allocation not given. Collection of the samples took place on day 63 after the first injection of vaccine or placebo. Sequenced material: peripheral blood, taken in a trial of Ad26.COV2.S vaccine versus placebo. The receptors come from a person between 18 and 65 years old who received the Ad26.COV2.S COVID-19 vaccine or a placebo.

The gene calls are TRBV5-4 and TRBJ2-6; tentatively, D is TRBD2 (5 bases). The CDR3 totals 15 residues. Germline V gene data show CDR1 as SGHNT and CDR2 as YYREEE (reference sequence). Trimming removed 7 bases at V and 1 base at J, with 12 bases between. CDR3 sequence (DNA): TGTGCCAGCCTAGCCCAACCATCTGGGGCCAACGTCCTGACTTTC. This encodes CASLAQPSGANVLTF.

The chain carries TRBV7-2 and TRBJ1-1, with unresolved D. Germline CDR1 and CDR2: SGHTA and FQGNSA. This CDR3 comprises 13 residues. V was clipped by 3 bases and J by 7 bases, with 12 bases between them. The DNA for the CDR3 is TGTGCCAGCAGCTTTAGCGGTACGGGTGAAGCTTTCTTT. Protein sequence: CASSFSGTGEAFF.

Only one count was recorded for this clone. The chain combines TRBV5-1 with TRBJ1-1; D not resolved. Germline V gene lookup returns CDR1 SGHRS and CDR2 YFSETQ. V was shortened by 5 bases and J by 5 bases, with 34 bases between the two germline ends. CDR3 size: 20 residues. The CDR3, as DNA: TGCGCCAGCAGTTCCAGCAAGGACCGCACCGCCAGTGGGTATGGAACTGAAGCTTTCTTT. Protein sequence: CASSSSKDRTASGYGTEAFF. The full variable domain, completed using reference TRBV5-1 and TRBJ1-1, is KAGVTQTPRYLIKTRGQQVTLSCSPISGHRSVSWYQQTPGQGLQFLFEYFSETQRNKGNFPGRFSGRQFSNSRSEMNVSTLELGDSALYLCASSSSKDRTASGYGTEAFFGQGTRLTVV.

This rearrangement joins TRBV12-3 or TRBV12-4 to TRBJ2-2, with 7 bases matching TRBD1. Germline trimming cut 10 bases from V and 6 bases from J; bases unmatched to any gene: 2. This CDR3 is 11 amino acids long. CDR3 loop: CATQGAGELFF. CDR3 in DNA: TGTGCCACTCAGGGGGCCGGGGAGCTGTTTTTT.

This clone was picked up a small number of times. The chain has TRBV10-3 and TRBJ2-7; 7 nucleotides agree with TRBD1. CDR3 length: 13 amino acids. Germline V gene lookup returns CDR1 ENHRY and CDR2 SYGVKD. V lost 4 bases and J lost 4; bases outside the gene matches: 4. This CDR3 reads CAISVGQAYEQYF. DNA for the CDR3: TGTGCCATCAGTGTCGGACAGGCTTACGAGCAGTACTTC.

This rearrangement joins TRBV25-1 to TRBJ2-7; 7 bases fit TRBD2. CDR1 is MGHDK and CDR2 is SYGVNS in the germline V gene. Unmatched junction bases numbered 9, after V lost 3 bases and J lost 4 bases. The CDR3 runs 15 residues. The CDR3 protein is CASSDSGGGLYEQYF. CDR3 coding DNA: TGTGCCAGCAGTGATTCGGGCGGGGGACTTTACGAGCAGTACTTC.

J is TRBJ2-7 and V is TRBV3-1 (or the pseudogene TRBV3-2), with D tentatively TRBD2 (5 bases). The CDR3 contains 12 residues. Germline CDR1 is LGHDT and CDR2 is YNNKEL (reference sequence). V lost 1 base and J lost 7, with 8 bases in between. The CDR3: CASSQASGEQYF. CDR3 sequence (DNA): TGTGCCAGCAGCCAAGCCTCGGGGGAGCAGTACTTC.

The rearrangement joins TRBV5-8 to TRBJ1-5; D is ambiguous. CDR3 length: 14 amino acids. Germline CDR1 SGHTS, CDR2 YDEGEE. V was pared by 0 bases and J by 5 bases, with 9 bases between. For the CDR3, the DNA is TGTGCCAGCAGCTTGGGGGGTTATGATCAGCCCCAGCATTTT. Encoded protein: CASSLGGYDQPQHF.

The chain recombines TRBV19 with TRBJ2-1; D may be TRBD1 (6 bases). V was clipped by 3 bases and J by 0 bases, with 9 bases between them. The length of the CDR3 is 15 residues. The V gene's germline CDR1 is LNHDA and CDR2 SQIVND (reference sequence). This CDR3 is CASSIRTDSYNEQFF. CDR3 DNA: TGTGCCAGTAGTATCCGGACAGACTCCTACAATGAGCAGTTCTTC.

The DNA for the CDR3 is TGCAGTGCTAGTGGTACAGGCAATGAAAAACTGTTTTTT. The encoded protein is CSASGTGNEKLFF. V usage is TRBV20-1 and J usage is TRBJ1-4; possible D gene TRBD1, 5 bases. CDR3 length: 13 amino acids. CDR1 and CDR2 from the germline V gene are DFQATT and SNEGSKA (reference sequence). V lost 3 bases to trimming and J lost 5 bases, with 10 bases between them.

The rearrangement links TRBV7-3 to TRBJ2-5; 11 bases map to TRBD1. Unmatched junction bases numbered 18, after V lost 5 bases and J lost 4 bases. The CDR3 runs 19 residues. CDR1 SGHTA and CDR2 FQGTGA come from the germline V gene. The CDR3 coding sequence is TGTGCCAGCAGCCCGTCCCGGACAGGGGGCTTAATAGGTGGAGAGACCCAGTACTTC. Translated: CASSPSRTGGLIGGETQYF.

V gene TRBV27 combines with J gene TRBJ2-1, with 9 positions matching TRBD2. V was pared by 6 bases and J by 6 bases, with 9 bases of the junction left unmatched. The V gene's germline CDR1 is MNHEY and CDR2 SMNVEV (reference sequence). This CDR3 contains 15 residues. The CDR3 here is CASRPLAGSPNEQFF. CDR3 nucleotide sequence: TGTGCCAGCAGGCCCCTAGCGGGATCCCCCAATGAGCAGTTCTTC.

The J gene is TRBJ1-6, the V gene TRBV11-2; tentative D call: TRBD1 (5 bases). The germline V and J ends were trimmed by 1 base and 9 bases, with 10 bases remaining between them. The V gene's germline CDR1 is SGHAT and CDR2 FQNNGV. This CDR3 comprises 14 residues. DNA of the CDR3: TGTGCCAGCAGCTTAGGACAGAGGGGTTCACCCCTCCACTTT. This gives the protein CASSLGQRGSPLHF. Full variable domain (outside the CDR3, taken from reference TRBV11-2 and TRBJ1-6): EAGVAQSPRYKIIEKRQSVAFWCNPISGHATLYWYQQILGQGPKLLIQFQNNGVVDDSQLPKDRFSAERLKGVDSTLKIQPAKLEDSAVYLCASSLGQRGSPLHFGNGTRLTVT.

The gene calls are TRBV27 and TRBJ2-7, with TRBD1 matching 7 bases. The CDR3 covers 15 residues. Per germline, CDR1 MNHEY and CDR2 SMNVEV (reference sequence). V was pared by 6 bases and J by 2 bases, with 10 bases of the junction left unmatched. CDR3 protein: CASSTLWDSTYEQYF. Here the CDR3 DNA reads TGTGCCAGCAGCACTCTCTGGGACAGTACCTACGAGCAGTACTTC.

The count of this clone is one. This chain connects TRBV7-9 to TRBJ1-3, with a possible D match to TRBD1 (5 bases). Trimming removed 2 bases at V and 0 bases at J, with 8 bases between. CDR3 size: 15 residues. Germline CDR1 SEHNR, CDR2 FQNEAQ (reference sequence). The CDR3 loop is CASSLQGSSGNTIYF. CDR3 coding DNA: TGTGCCAGCAGCTTACAGGGTAGCTCTGGAAACACCATATATTTT.

The chain has TRBV11-3 and TRBJ2-2, with D unresolved. V was shortened by 2 bases and J by 1 base, with 5 bases between the two germline ends. Germline CDR1 and CDR2: SGHNT and YENEEA. CDR3 length: 14 amino acids. CDR3 DNA sequence: TGTGCCAGCAGCTTAATAGAGAACACCGGGGAGCTGTTTTTT. This encodes CASSLIENTGELFF.

The J gene is TRBJ1-1, the V gene TRBV9; 8 nucleotides align to TRBD1. J gave up 1 base and V 4 bases, and 6 bases lay outside the gene matches. This CDR3 has 15 residues. Germline lookup yields CDR1 SGDLS and CDR2 YYNGEE. CDR3 amino acids: CASSPGQATNTEAFF. DNA for the CDR3: TGTGCCAGCAGCCCGGGACAGGCGACGAACACTGAAGCTTTCTTT.

The rearrangement uses TRBV5-1 and TRBJ2-7, with a weak D call TRBD2 (6 bases). The CDR3 loop spans 16 amino acids. Germline assignment: CDR1 SGHRS and CDR2 YFSETQ. V lost 4 bases and J 2 bases, leaving 19 bases between the germline ends. CDR3 sequence (DNA): TGCGCCAGCAGCCCTCCGGGGCAGCGGGTGGCCTACGAGCAGTACTTC. It translates to CASSPPGQRVAYEQYF.

The rearrangement links TRBV30 to TRBJ1-5; the D gene is possibly TRBD1 (6 bases). CDR1 GTSNPN and CDR2 SVGIG come from the germline V gene (reference sequence). This CDR3 region has 15 residues. Deletions cut 0 bases from V and 7 bases from J, with 16 bases between. The CDR3 region has the DNA TGTGCCTGGAGTGTAGAGGGGGGAGGAAGGCAGCCCCAGCATTTT. As protein: CAWSVEGGGRQPQHF.

This clone was detected ten times or more. The V gene is TRBV10-3, the J gene TRBJ2-7; no definite D call. Germline CDR1 and CDR2: ENHRY and SYGVKD. The CDR3 runs to 13 residues. V was clipped by 0 bases and J by 4 bases, with 7 bases between them. The CDR3 region is CAISESMPYEQYF. In nucleotides, the CDR3 is TGTGCCATCAGTGAGTCGATGCCATACGAGCAGTACTTC.

The chain uses TRBV3-1 (or the pseudogene TRBV3-2) and TRBJ1-1; tentative D call: TRBD1 (6 bases). CDR1 and CDR2 from the germline V gene are LGHDT and YNNKEL (reference sequence). Trimming pared 3 bases from V and 0 bases from J, leaving 11 bases between. The length of the CDR3 is 15 residues. The CDR3 bases are TGTGCCAGCAGCCAGGGGGGCCGTATGAACACTGAAGCTTTCTTT. This translates into CASSQGGRMNTEAFF.

This clone has more than one count but fewer than ten. At one boundary the junction diverges from the germline segment, which might be a read error. This chain joins TRBV20-1 and TRBJ1-4; a possible D gene is TRBD1 (5 bases). Germline CDR1 is DFQATT and CDR2 is SNEGSKA (reference sequence). The CDR3 has 12 amino acids. The CDR3: CSASRQPLQLLF. The CDR3 DNA follows: TGCAGTGCTAGTCGACAGCCATTGCAGTTGCTTTTT.

The gene calls are TRBV7-9 and TRBJ2-4; no firm D call. V lost 3 bases, J lost 4 bases, and 7 bases lay in between. Germline-derived CDR1 and CDR2 are SEHNR and FQNEAQ (reference sequence). This CDR3 is 13 amino acids long. In DNA, the CDR3 is TGTGCCAGCAGCTTGAACAGTAAAAACATTCAGTACTTC. It encodes CASSLNSKNIQYF.

This clone was detected once. The V gene is TRBV3-1 (or the pseudogene TRBV3-2), the J gene TRBJ2-5; a weak D match, TRBD2 (5 bases). CDR3 length equals 15 residues. Germline V gives CDR1 LGHDT, CDR2 YNNKEL (reference sequence). V was pared by 4 bases and J by 5 bases, with 17 bases between. The CDR3 DNA reads as TGTGCCAGCAGCCTAAACCGACCCCGGGGTGAGACCCAGTACTTC. Translated, it gives CASSLNRPRGETQYF.

V usage is TRBV7-3 and J usage is TRBJ2-3, with TRBD1 as a possible D gene (5 bases). Germline V CDR1 and CDR2: SGHTA, FQGTGA. Trimming left V 4 bases short and J 6 bases short, with 14 bases between. The CDR3 covers 14 residues. The CDR3 loop reads CASSSGPPPDTQYF. The DNA of the CDR3 is TGTGCCAGCAGCTCAGGGCCCCCCCCGGATACGCAGTATTTT.

This rearrangement joins TRBV29-1 to TRBJ1-2; D is possibly TRBD1 (6 bases). The CDR3 loop spans 13 amino acids. Trimming took 3 bases from V and 6 from J, leaving 14 bases between them. Germline CDR1 SQVTM, CDR2 ANQGSEA. The CDR3 DNA is TGCAGCGTTGATCTGGGGGGGGCGGATGGCTACACCTTC. This translates into CSVDLGGADGYTF.

V gene TRBV6-2 or TRBV6-3 combines with J gene TRBJ2-1, with 7 nucleotides matching TRBD2. Losses at the gene ends were 7 bases for V and 1 base for J; bases not matched to a gene: 4. The CDR3 is 14 residues long. In germline, CDR1 is MNHEY, CDR2 SVGEGT. The CDR3 region is CASTPAGSYNEQFF. CDR3 in DNA: TGTGCCAGCACCCCAGCGGGATCCTACAATGAGCAGTTCTTC.